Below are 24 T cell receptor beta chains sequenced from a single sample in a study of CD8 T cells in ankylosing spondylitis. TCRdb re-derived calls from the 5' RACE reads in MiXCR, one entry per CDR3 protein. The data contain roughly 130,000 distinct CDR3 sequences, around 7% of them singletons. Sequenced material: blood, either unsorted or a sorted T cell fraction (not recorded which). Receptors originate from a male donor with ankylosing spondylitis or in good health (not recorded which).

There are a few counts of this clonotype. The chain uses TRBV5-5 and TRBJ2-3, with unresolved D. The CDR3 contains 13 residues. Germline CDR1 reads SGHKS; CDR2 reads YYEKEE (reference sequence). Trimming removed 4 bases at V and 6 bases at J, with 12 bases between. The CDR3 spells CASSPIIGDTQYF. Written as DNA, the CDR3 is TGTGCCAGCAGCCCTATAATCGGGGATACGCAGTATTTT.

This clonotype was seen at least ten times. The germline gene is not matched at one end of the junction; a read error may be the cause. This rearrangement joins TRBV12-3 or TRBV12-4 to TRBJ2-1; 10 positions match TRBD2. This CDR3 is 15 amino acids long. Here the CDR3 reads CASSLAGGYGGEQFF. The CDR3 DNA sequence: TGTGCCAGCAGCTTAGCGGGGGGATACGGCGGTGAGCAGTTCTTC.

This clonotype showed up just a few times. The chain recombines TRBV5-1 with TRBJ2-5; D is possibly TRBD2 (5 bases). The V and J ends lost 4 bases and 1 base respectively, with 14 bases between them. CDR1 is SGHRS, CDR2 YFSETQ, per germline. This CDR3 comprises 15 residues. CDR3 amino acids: CASSSRGSPQETQYF. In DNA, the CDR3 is TGCGCCAGCAGCAGCAGAGGGTCGCCCCAAGAGACCCAGTACTTC.

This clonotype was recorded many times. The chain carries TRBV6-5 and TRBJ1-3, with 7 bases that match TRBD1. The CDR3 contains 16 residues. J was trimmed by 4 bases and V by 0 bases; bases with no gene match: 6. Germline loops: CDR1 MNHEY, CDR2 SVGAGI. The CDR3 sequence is CASSYSSGGWGNTIYF. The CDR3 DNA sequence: TGTGCCAGCAGTTACTCTTCAGGGGGATGGGGAAACACCATATATTTT.

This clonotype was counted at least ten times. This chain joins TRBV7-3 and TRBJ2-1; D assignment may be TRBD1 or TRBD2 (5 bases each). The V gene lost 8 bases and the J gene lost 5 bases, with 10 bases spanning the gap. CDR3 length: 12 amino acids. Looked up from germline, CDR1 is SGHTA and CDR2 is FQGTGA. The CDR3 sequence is CASGTVHNEQFF. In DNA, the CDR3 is TGTGCCAGCGGGACGGTTCACAATGAGCAGTTCTTC.

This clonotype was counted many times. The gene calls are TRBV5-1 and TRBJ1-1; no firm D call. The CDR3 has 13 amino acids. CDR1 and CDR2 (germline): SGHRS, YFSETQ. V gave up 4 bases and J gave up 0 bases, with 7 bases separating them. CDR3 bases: TGCGCCAGCAGCGTGCGTATGAACACTGAAGCTTTCTTT. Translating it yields CASSVRMNTEAFF. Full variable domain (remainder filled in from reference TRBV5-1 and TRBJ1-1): KAGVTQTPRYLIKTRGQQVTLSCSPISGHRSVSWYQQTPGQGLQFLFEYFSETQRNKGNFPGRFSGRQFSNSRSEMNVSTLELGDSALYLCASSVRMNTEAFFGQGTRLTVV.

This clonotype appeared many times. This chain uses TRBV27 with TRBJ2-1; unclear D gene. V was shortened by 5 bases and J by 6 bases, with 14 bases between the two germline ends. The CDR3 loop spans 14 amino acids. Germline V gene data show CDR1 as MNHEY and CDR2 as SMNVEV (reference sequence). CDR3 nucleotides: TGTGCCAGCAGTAACCATGTCAGCTCCAATGAGCAGTTCTTC. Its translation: CASSNHVSSNEQFF.

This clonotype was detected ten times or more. The CDR3 loop is CASSPLGQNEQFF. The CDR3 DNA is TGTGCCAGCAGCCCCTTGGGTCAAAATGAGCAGTTCTTC. The rearrangement joins TRBV12-3 or TRBV12-4 to TRBJ2-1; D is uncertain. The CDR3 loop spans 13 amino acids. Deletions cut 6 bases from V and 7 bases from J, with 13 bases between.

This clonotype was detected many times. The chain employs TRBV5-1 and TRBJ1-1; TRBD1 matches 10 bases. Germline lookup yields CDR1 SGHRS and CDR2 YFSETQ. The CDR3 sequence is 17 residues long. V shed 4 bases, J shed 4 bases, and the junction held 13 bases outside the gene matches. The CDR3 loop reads CASSRSGRQGAVTEAFF. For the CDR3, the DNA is TGCGCCAGCAGCCGATCCGGGAGACAGGGGGCCGTCACTGAAGCTTTCTTT.

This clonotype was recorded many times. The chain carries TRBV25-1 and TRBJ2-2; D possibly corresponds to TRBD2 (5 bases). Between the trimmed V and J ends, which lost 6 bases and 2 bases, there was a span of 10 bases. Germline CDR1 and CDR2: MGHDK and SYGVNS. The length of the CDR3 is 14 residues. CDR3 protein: CASSGLLNTGELFF. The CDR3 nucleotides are TGTGCCAGCAGCGGACTCTTAAACACCGGGGAGCTGTTTTTT.

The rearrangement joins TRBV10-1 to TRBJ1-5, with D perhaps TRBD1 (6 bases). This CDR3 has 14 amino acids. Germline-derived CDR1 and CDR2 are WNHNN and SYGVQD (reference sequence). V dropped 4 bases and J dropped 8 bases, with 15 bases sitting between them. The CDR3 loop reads CASSANRDMEPQHF. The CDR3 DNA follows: TGCGCCAGCAGTGCGAACAGGGATATGGAGCCCCAGCATTTT.

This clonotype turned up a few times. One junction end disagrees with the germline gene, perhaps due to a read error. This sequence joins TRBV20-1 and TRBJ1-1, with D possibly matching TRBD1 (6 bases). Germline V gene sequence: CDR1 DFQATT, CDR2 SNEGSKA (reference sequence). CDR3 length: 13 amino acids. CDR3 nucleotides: TGCAGTGCCGGGGACAACGTCGGATCTGAAGTTTTCTTT. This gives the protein CSAGDNVGSEVFF.

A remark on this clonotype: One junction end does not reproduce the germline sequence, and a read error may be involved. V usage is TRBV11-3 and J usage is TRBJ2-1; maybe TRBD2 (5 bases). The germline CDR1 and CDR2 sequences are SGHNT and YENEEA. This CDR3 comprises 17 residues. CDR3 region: CATSPPRASQAYNEQFF. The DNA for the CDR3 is TGTGCCACCAGCCCACCGAGGGCCTCTCAAGCCTACAATGAGCAGTTCTTC.

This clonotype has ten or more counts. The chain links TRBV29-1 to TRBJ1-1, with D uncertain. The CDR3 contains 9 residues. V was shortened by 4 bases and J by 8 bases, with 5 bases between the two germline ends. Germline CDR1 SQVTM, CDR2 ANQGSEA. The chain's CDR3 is CSVGAEAFF. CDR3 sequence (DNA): TGCAGCGTTGGAGCCGAAGCTTTCTTT.

This CDR3 is CAWDRVNTDTQYF. Written as DNA, the CDR3 is TGTGCCTGGGACAGGGTCAACACAGATACGCAGTATTTT. The chain links TRBV30 to TRBJ2-3; 7 bases fit TRBD1. This CDR3 comprises 13 residues. Unmatched junction bases numbered 4, after V lost 5 bases and J lost 2 bases. CDR1 is GTSNPN, CDR2 SVGIG, per germline (reference sequence).

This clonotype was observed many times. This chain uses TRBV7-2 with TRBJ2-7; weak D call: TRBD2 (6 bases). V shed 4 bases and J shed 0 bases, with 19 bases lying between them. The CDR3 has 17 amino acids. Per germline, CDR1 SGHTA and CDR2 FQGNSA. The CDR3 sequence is CASSSGGGANPSYEQYF. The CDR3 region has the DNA TGTGCCAGCAGCTCCGGGGGTGGGGCAAACCCCTCCTACGAGCAGTACTTC.

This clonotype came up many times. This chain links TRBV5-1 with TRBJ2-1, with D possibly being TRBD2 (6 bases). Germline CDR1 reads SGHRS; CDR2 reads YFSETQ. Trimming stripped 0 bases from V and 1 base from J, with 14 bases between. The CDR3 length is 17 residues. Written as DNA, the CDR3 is TGCGCCAGCAGCTTGGCGTCTCTAGCGCAGTCCTACAATGAGCAGTTCTTC. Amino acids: CASSLASLAQSYNEQFF.

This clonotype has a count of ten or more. CDR3 coding DNA: TGCGCCAGCAGCTTGGAGCCTCACCGCTCTGGAAACACCATATATTTT. As protein: CASSLEPHRSGNTIYF. V and J are TRBV5-1 and TRBJ1-3; D gene uncertain. V shed 0 bases and J shed 0 bases, with 10 bases lying between them. This CDR3 comprises 16 residues. Germline CDR1 is SGHRS and CDR2 is YFSETQ.

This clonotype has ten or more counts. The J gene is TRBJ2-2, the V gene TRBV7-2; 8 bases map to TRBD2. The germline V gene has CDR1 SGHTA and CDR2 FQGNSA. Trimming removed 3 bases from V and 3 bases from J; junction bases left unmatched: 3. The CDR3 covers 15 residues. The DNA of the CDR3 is TGTGCCAGCAGCTTTTCACTAGCGGACACCGGGGAGCTGTTTTTT. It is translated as CASSFSLADTGELFF.

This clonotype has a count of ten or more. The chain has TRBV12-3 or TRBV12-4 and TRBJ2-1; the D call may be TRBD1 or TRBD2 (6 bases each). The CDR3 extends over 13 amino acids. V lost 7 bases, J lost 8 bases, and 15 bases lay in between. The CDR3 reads CASTPGATHEQFF. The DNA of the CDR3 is TGTGCCAGCACCCCGGGGGCGACCCATGAGCAGTTCTTC.

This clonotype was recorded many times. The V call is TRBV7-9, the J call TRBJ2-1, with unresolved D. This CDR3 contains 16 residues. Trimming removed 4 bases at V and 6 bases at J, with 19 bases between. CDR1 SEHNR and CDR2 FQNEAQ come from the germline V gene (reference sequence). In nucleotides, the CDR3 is TGTGCCAGCAGCTCCCGCGCTCCTGAGTGGGTCAATGAGCAGTTCTTC. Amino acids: CASSSRAPEWVNEQFF.

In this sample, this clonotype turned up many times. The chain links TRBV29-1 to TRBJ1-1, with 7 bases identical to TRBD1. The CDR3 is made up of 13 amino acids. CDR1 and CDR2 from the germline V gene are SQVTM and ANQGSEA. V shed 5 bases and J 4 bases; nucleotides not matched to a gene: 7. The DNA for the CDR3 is TGCAGCGTTAGCGGACAGGCCCTCACTGAAGCTTTCTTT. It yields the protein CSVSGQALTEAFF.

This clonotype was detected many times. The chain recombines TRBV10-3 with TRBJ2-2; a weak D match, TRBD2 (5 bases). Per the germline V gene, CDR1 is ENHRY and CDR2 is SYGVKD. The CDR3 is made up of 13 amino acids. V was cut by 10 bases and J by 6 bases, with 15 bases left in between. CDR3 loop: CATTLPGSGELFF. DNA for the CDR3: TGTGCCACCACCCTCCCGGGGTCCGGGGAGCTGTTTTTT.

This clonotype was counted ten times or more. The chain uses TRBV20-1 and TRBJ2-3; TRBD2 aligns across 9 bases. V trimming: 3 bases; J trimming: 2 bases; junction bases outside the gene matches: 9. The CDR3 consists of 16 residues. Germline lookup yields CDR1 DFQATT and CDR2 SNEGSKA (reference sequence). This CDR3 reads CSASPSSGRSTDTQYF. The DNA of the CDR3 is TGCAGTGCTAGCCCATCGAGCGGGAGGTCCACAGATACGCAGTATTTT.